Reported below is one TCR beta chain. Its antigen is unknown. Nothing much larger sits one base from this clone, and base qualities are not available. The CDR3, from cysteine to phenylalanine, totals 15 residues. Kept here is only the CDR3 DNA, which spans 45 bases and is read in frame from base 1. Per the germline V gene, SGHTA is the CDR1 and FQGTGA is the CDR2. V is pared back by 5 bases and J by 2 bases, with 14 bases lying between the germline termini. These data belong to a study of T cell responses to AZD1222 COVID-19 vaccine (dated by TCRdb to 2020 to 2022). A note on the overall study: Because spike-specific TCR depth and breadth did not differ between the two schedules, AZD1222 recipients who got a second dose at roughly 4 weeks were pooled with those who got a second dose at roughly 12 weeks. A total of 233 trial participants underwent TCR sequencing, of whom nearly 210 had received two doses of AZD1222 and some 25 had received two doses of the MenACWY control vaccine. Enrollment into the trials was organized by age into subgroups of 18-55, 56-69 and 70-plus years, and those subgroups contained approximately 160, 26 and 62 TCR-sequenced participants, respectively. General conclusions and limits of the study: Reportedly, close to half of the unique spike-specific TCRs recognized epitopes lying outside the regions that are mutated in the B.1.351 and B.1.1.7 variants. Vaccine-associated CD4 TCRs spanned the whole spike protein, with dominant responses in regions 160-218 and 743-854. A significant rise in spike-specific TCR breadth and depth was observed after two AZD1222 doses relative to day 0 and relative to MenACWY recipients. The 56-69-year group was small, and its depth increase did not reach significance, likely because of low power. Only five to seven AZD1222 recipients were SARS-CoV-2 seropositive at baseline, limiting conclusions about previously exposed vaccinees. Because no day 14 peak-response samples were available, repertoires were characterized only after the peak T cell response. Participants were mostly white British, with more females than males. The authors suggested clonal diversity may have been underestimated.

The intended sense of this specimen's time point label: baseline before first vaccination. Vaccinee samples came from UK trials COV001 and COV002, including a single-blind randomized controlled phase 2/3 trial of AZD1222 (ChAdOx1 nCoV-19) in healthy adults. For TCRbeta chain sequencing, PBMC samples from trial participants were taken at day 0 and at day 28 after the second dose. The CDR3 regions of human TCRbeta chains were subjected to immunosequencing. As for the original processing: Repertoire TCRs were checked for matches against a reference library of SARS-CoV-2-specific TCRs that had been generated using the MIRA antigen-specificity platform. Breadth was defined as the fraction of unique TCRs that were SARS-CoV-2-associated. Depth was defined as the fraction of total T cells that were SARS-CoV-2-associated. Using the MIRA data, each spike-specific TCR was mapped to the spike region that the TCR reacts to and placed in a CD4 or CD8 class. Log10-transformed breadth and depth values were compared by one-way ANOVA with Sidak's multiple comparisons tests. TCRdb re-hosts the immuneACCESS table, in-frame sequences only. Its copies lack some clones; in the studies checked, an unresolved V gene accounts for under half of them, and the cause for the rest is not known. For V, J and clone size, that table is used; D and trimming come from the DNA. Present in this sample are 60,000 to 80,000 clones, 85% of which were seen just once. The leading ten clones occupy 15% to 20% of the sample.

The sample consisted of peripheral blood, taken on day 0 of AZD1222 vaccination. The receptor chain draws on TRBV7-3 and TRBJ2-3; a tentative D call is TRBD1 (6 bases match). This TCR was recovered from an adult in good health. The CDR3 region reads CASSPVQGPTDTQYF. The sequenced DNA: TGTGCCAGCAGCCCGGTTCAGGGGCCCACAGATACGCAGTATTTT.